The 10 T cell receptor beta chains reported below all come from one sample, sequenced in a study of identifying expanded T cells in peripheral blood. This table comes from immunoSEQ multiplex PCR, and its TCRdb copy is limited to in-frame clones, with some not included. The table records 70,000 to 95,000 clones, more than 70% of them present only once. Sample: blood. These receptors came from a person aged 18-70 years in good health.

The CDR3 sequence: CASSFVASPDTQYF. CDR3 nucleotide sequence: TGTGCCAGCAGTTTTGTGGCCTCACCAGATACGCAGTATTTT. J is TRBJ2-3 and V is TRBV27; unclear D gene. Germline-derived CDR1 and CDR2 are MNHEY and SMNVEV (reference sequence). V was pared by 3 bases and J by 4 bases, with 11 bases between. The CDR3 consists of 14 residues.

V is TRBV12-5 and J is TRBJ2-3; D gene unclear. Germline CDR1 and CDR2: LGHNT and FRNRAP. Deletions cut 2 bases from V and 4 bases from J, with 1 base between. There are 11 residues in the CDR3. CDR3 DNA: TGTGCTAGTGGTTTGTCAGATACGCAGTATTTT. It specifies CASGLSDTQYF.

This sequence joins TRBV5-1 and TRBJ2-7; tentative D call: TRBD1 (5 bases). This CDR3 is 15 amino acids long. CDR1 and CDR2 (germline): SGHRS, YFSETQ. The V and J ends lost 3 bases and 0 bases respectively, with 13 bases between them. The CDR3 DNA sequence: TGCGCCAGCAGCTGGAAGGGGCAGAGCTCCTACGAGCAGTACTTC. This encodes CASSWKGQSSYEQYF.

The chain carries TRBV29-1 and TRBJ2-1; TRBD1 matches at 11 bases. This CDR3 is built from 12 residues. The V gene's germline CDR1 is SQVTM and CDR2 ANQGSEA. The V gene end was trimmed by 8 bases and the J gene end by 9 bases; junction bases not matched to a gene: 6. Written as DNA, the CDR3 is TGCAGCCCGCGGGACAGGGGGGGTGAGCAGTTCTTC. Protein product: CSPRDRGGEQFF.

V gene TRBV28 combines with J gene TRBJ1-2, with D perhaps TRBD1 (6 bases). V was shortened by 2 bases and J by 4 bases, with 8 bases between the two germline ends. This CDR3 contains 13 residues. The germline V gene has CDR1 MDHEN and CDR2 SYDVKM. The CDR3 sequence: CASSLRTAYGYTF. As DNA, the CDR3 is TGTGCCAGCAGTTTAAGGACAGCCTATGGCTACACCTTC.

This clone is a singleton in its sample. The rearrangement links TRBV9 to TRBJ1-3; 9 bases match TRBD1. The V gene's germline CDR1 is SGDLS and CDR2 YYNGEE. The junction had 11 bases not matched to a gene; V was cut back by 0 bases and J by 4 bases. The CDR3 is 18 amino acids. The CDR3 is CASSVGRDREFPGNTIYF. The CDR3, as DNA: TGTGCCAGCAGCGTAGGTCGGGACAGGGAGTTCCCCGGAAACACCATATATTTT.

This clone was counted only a few times. The genes are TRBV6-1 and TRBJ2-1; 12 positions agree with TRBD2. The CDR3 length is 14 residues. The J segment lost 6 bases and the V segment lost 11 bases, leaving 8 bases of the junction unmatched. Germline V gene sequence: CDR1 MNHNS, CDR2 SASEGT. The DNA for the CDR3 is TGTGCCGGAGGACTAGCGGGAACGATCAATGAGCAGTTCTTC. It encodes CAGGLAGTINEQFF.

J is TRBJ1-1 and V is TRBV7-3; 10 nucleotides agree with TRBD1. Per the germline V gene, CDR1 is SGHTA and CDR2 is FQGTGA. Trimming removed 6 bases from V and 5 bases from J; junction bases left unmatched: 3. There are 13 residues in the CDR3. CDR3 bases: TGTGCCAGCAGACGGACAGGGGGGACTGAAGCTTTCTTT. It yields the protein CASRRTGGTEAFF.

The V and J genes are TRBV4-1 and TRBJ2-7, with D possibly matching TRBD2 (6 bases). Germline assignment: CDR1 MGHRA and CDR2 YSYEKL. The CDR3 sequence is 15 residues long. The V and J ends lost 3 bases and 5 bases respectively, with 17 bases between them. This CDR3 is CASSHRGGTLDEQYF. The CDR3, as DNA: TGCGCCAGCAGCCACCGAGGCGGGACCCTCGACGAGCAGTACTTC.

This clone occurred once. The rearrangement links TRBV6-5 to TRBJ2-7; unclear D gene. CDR3 size: 14 residues. Germline loops: CDR1 MNHEY, CDR2 SVGAGI. V was trimmed by 2 bases and J by 6 bases, leaving 14 bases between them. CDR3 coding DNA: TGTGCCAGCAGTTACCTGGACGGGTCCGGCGAGCAGTACTTC. It is translated as CASSYLDGSGEQYF.